This TCR beta chain is from a study of spatial heterogeneity in lung cancer. Described time point: sample taken at primary tumor resection. TCRdb redid the calling of the 5' RACE reads with MiXCR, one entry per CDR3 protein. Of roughly 80,000 distinct CDR3 sequences in the sample, 8% were seen once. CDR3 length: 14 amino acids. Trimming cost V 4 bases and J 7 bases, with 15 bases left between them. Germline assignment: CDR1 SGDLS and CDR2 YYNGEE. This clonotype has at least ten counts. The receptor was derived from a male donor with early-stage non-small cell lung cancer. The rearrangement joins TRBV9 to TRBJ2-4, with D perhaps being TRBD1 or TRBD2 (5 bases each). Sample: PBMCs, taken at surgery. The CDR3 is CASSSPGRMNIQYF. Written as DNA, the CDR3 is TGTGCCAGCAGCTCGCCAGGGAGAATGAACATTCAGTACTTC.